This paragraph reports one TCR beta chain. Its target is not known. This sample stems from a study of response to subunit inactivated influenza vaccine. Points from the study as a whole: It was the authors' suggestion that each seasonal influenza vaccination recruits few new T cells.

One entry per CDR3 protein, called by TCRdb with MiXCR from the RT-PCR reads. The data show around 150,000 distinct CDR3 sequences, approximately 11% seen once. The CDR3 extends over 15 amino acids. V was pared by 4 bases and J by 0 bases, with 2 bases of the junction left unmatched. Germline values: CDR1 SGHRS, CDR2 YFSETQ. V is TRBV5-1 and J is TRBJ2-3, with 10 bases that match TRBD2. The receptor's source is a man aged 45 to 65 who received an inactivated influenza vaccine. Sequenced material: non-naive T cells sorted from PBMCs, taken 45 days after vaccination. CDR3 sequence reads: CASSISGGSTDTQYF. As DNA, the CDR3 is TGCGCCAGCAGCATTAGCGGGGGGAGCACAGATACGCAGTATTTT. The full variable domain, in which reference TRBV5-1 and TRBJ2-3 provide the parts outside the CDR3, is KAGVTQTPRYLIKTRGQQVTLSCSPISGHRSVSWYQQTPGQGLQFLFEYFSETQRNKGNFPGRFSGRQFSNSRSEMNVSTLELGDSALYLCASSISGGSTDTQYFGPGTRLTVL.